The rows below give T cell receptor beta chains drawn from one sample of a study of T cell responses to AZD1222 COVID-19 vaccine. The data were produced by immunoSEQ multiplex PCR, yet TCRdb's version contains in-frame clones alone and is incomplete. The repertoire includes about 180,000 clones, almost 90% of them detected once, and around 0.5% sits in the top ten. The input for sequencing was peripheral blood, taken on day 0 of AZD1222 vaccination. Every receptor here comes from an adult in good health. Each CDR3 is given with its conserved first and last residue. Each record gives: CDR3 length, D gene, V gene, J gene, clone size, CDR3 protein. D genes are given only for firm matches. The listing skips clone size in some rows; elsewhere it reads once, few, many or a size class.

>14|NA|TRBV19|TRBJ2-5|NA
CASSLDSYQETQYF
>16|TRBD1|TRBV7-2|TRBJ2-2|NA
CASSLVQGRNTGELFF
>15|NA|TRBV19|TRBJ1-2|NA
CASSIGTRGNYGYTF
>13|TRBD1|TRBV5-5|TRBJ1-6|NA
CASSSDRVSPLHF
>15|TRBD2|TRBV6-1|TRBJ2-7|once
CASSELAGGPFEQYF
>18|TRBD2|TRBV6-2/TRBV6-3|TRBJ2-1|NA
CASSYDTRTSGRYNEQFF
>8|NA|TRBV23-1|TRBJ2-3|NA
CARTGEYF
>15|NA|TRBV4-1|TRBJ1-2|NA
CASSQEWGANYGYTF
>15|TRBD2|TRBV5-1|TRBJ2-3|NA
CASSISGTNTDTQYF
>16|NA|TRBV2|TRBJ1-5|NA
CASSVKHFFSNQPQHF
>15|NA|TRBV6-5|TRBJ2-5|NA
CASSYAGGNRETQYF
>13|NA|TRBV7-2|TRBJ1-3|NA
CASSPASGNTIYF
>18|TRBD2|TRBV3-1/TRBV3-2|TRBJ2-1|NA
CASSSSWDGRAFYVEQFF
>13|TRBD1|TRBV10-2|TRBJ2-5|NA
CASRDSVRETQYF
>15|NA|TRBV6-1|TRBJ1-6|NA
CASSDHGIYNSPLHF
>16|NA|TRBV3-1/TRBV3-2|TRBJ1-3|once
CASSHHGGGSGNTIYF
>15|TRBD2|TRBV9|TRBJ2-7|NA
CASSVDGRVSYEQYF
>14|NA|TRBV28|TRBJ1-1|NA
CASSFPRRGTEAFF
>14|NA|TRBV14|TRBJ1-1|NA
CASSHRGRNTEAFF
>14|NA|TRBV7-9|TRBJ1-4|NA
CASRDPGSLKRLFF
>15|NA|TRBV5-5|TRBJ2-5|NA
CASSLWGTDQETQYF
>13|NA|TRBV6-5|TRBJ1-2|NA
CASSRDTNYGYTF
>15|TRBD1|TRBV27|TRBJ2-2|NA
CASSLAYRGTGELFF
>13|TRBD1|TRBV5-1|TRBJ1-1|NA
CASIGTANTEAFF
>10|NA|TRBV28|TRBJ2-5|NA
CASARETQYF
>14|TRBD2|TRBV28|TRBJ2-1|NA
CASSTTSGTNEQFF
>16|NA|TRBV28|TRBJ2-5|NA
CASSREFDRVRGTQYF
>12|NA|TRBV30|TRBJ2-1|NA
CAWRGWGNEQFF
>14|NA|TRBV27|TRBJ1-6|NA
CASSLGLGHSPLHF
>15|NA|TRBV5-1|TRBJ2-7|NA
CASSPRTESSYEQYF
>14|NA|TRBV11-3|TRBJ2-5|NA
CASSLGPNLGTQYF
>18|NA|TRBV15|TRBJ1-5|once
CATSRDLQGNIKYQPQHF
>14|NA|TRBV15|TRBJ2-5|NA
CATSRGHRAETQYF
>12|NA|TRBV6-5|TRBJ2-7|once
CASGGLGYEQYF
>16|NA|TRBV6-5|TRBJ1-6|NA
CASSYSQSSYNSPLHF
>16|NA|TRBV24-1|TRBJ2-3|NA
CATSDLPGRVGDTQYF
>13|NA|TRBV2|TRBJ1-1|NA
CASSQGMNTEAFF
>16|NA|TRBV5-1|TRBJ1-2|NA
CASSSAMQGPYYGYTF
>14|NA|TRBV11-3|TRBJ1-1|NA
CASSQDSLNTEAFF
>15|NA|TRBV28|TRBJ2-3|NA
CASSLLSGRTDTQYF
>12|NA|TRBV19|TRBJ1-1|NA
CASSVPGAEAFF
>13|NA|TRBV3-1/TRBV3-2|TRBJ2-1|NA
CASSQDARNEQFF
>13|NA|TRBV6-5|TRBJ1-2|NA
CASRKVPNYGYTF
>16|NA|TRBV20-1|TRBJ1-5|NA
CSASKDTAVRNQPQHF
>15|TRBD1|TRBV6-2/TRBV6-3|TRBJ1-2|once
CASSPRDRGLSGYTF
>17|TRBD1|TRBV9|TRBJ2-5|NA
CASSDPRDREYQETQYF
>15|TRBD1|TRBV27|TRBJ1-6|NA
CASRPTGNGNSPLHF
>14|NA|TRBV6-6|TRBJ2-5|NA
CASSYRDPQETQYF
>13|NA|TRBV15|TRBJ2-7|NA
CATSPGWGLEQYF
>17|TRBD1|TRBV4-3|TRBJ1-6|NA
CASSQDINRGYNSPLHF
>15|NA|TRBV10-3|TRBJ2-7|NA
CAISGTGTPGFEQYF
>15|NA|TRBV30|TRBJ1-1|NA
CAWSGAVTRGAEAFF
>15|NA|TRBV24-1|TRBJ2-6|NA
CATAPSEPGANVLTF
>14|TRBD2|TRBV5-4|TRBJ2-3|NA
CASSHGLDTDTQYF
>15|TRBD2|TRBV9|TRBJ2-1|NA
CASSPTSGRPHEQFF
>15|NA|TRBV7-7|TRBJ2-1|NA
CASSLDGSSYNEQFF
>14|TRBD1|TRBV7-9|TRBJ1-4|NA
CASSPGQGNEKLFF
>13|NA|TRBV29-1|TRBJ1-2|NA
CSVYSPGLYGYTF
>16|NA|TRBV9|TRBJ2-2|NA
CASSVAQPESGGELFF